The rows below give T cell receptor beta chains drawn from one sample of a study of T cell responses to AZD1222 COVID-19 vaccine. TCRdb's table, derived via immunoSEQ multiplex PCR, lists solely in-frame clones and lacks some. The table records more than 120,000 clones, around 90% of them present only once. The source material was peripheral blood, sampled 28 days after the second AZD1222 dose. These receptor sequences come from an adult who received the AZD1222 COVID-19 vaccine. Both conserved end residues are part of each CDR3. D genes are given only for firm matches. Expanded clones get a size class; other rows say once, few or many, or leave the size out.

j_gene | d_gene | v_gene | abundance | len | CDR3aa | CDR3nt
TRBJ2-5 | - | TRBV25-1 | - | 13 | CASSGRHQETQYF | TGTGCCAGCAGCGGACGGCACCAAGAGACCCAGTACTTC
TRBJ2-2 | - | TRBV5-6 | - | 15 | CASTAGTANTGELFF | TGTGCCAGCACCGCCGGGACGGCGAACACCGGGGAGCTGTTTTTT
TRBJ2-1 | TRBD2 | TRBV29-1 | - | 16 | CSVVPSGRMSYNEQFF | TGCAGCGTTGTGCCTAGCGGGAGGATGTCCTACAATGAGCAGTTCTTC
TRBJ1-2 | - | TRBV29-1 | - | 12 | CSPQRAGYGYTF | TGCAGCCCCCAAAGGGCAGGATATGGCTACACCTTC
TRBJ1-1 | - | TRBV6-2/TRBV6-3 | - | 14 | CASSYATENTEAFF | TGTGCCAGCAGTTACGCGACAGAGAACACTGAAGCTTTCTTT
TRBJ2-2 | TRBD1 | TRBV6-5 | - | 15 | CASSLTRGLAGELFF | TGTGCCAGCAGCCTCACCAGGGGGTTGGCCGGGGAGCTGTTTTTT
TRBJ2-7 | - | TRBV4-2 | - | 14 | CASSQGSGTYEQYF | TGTGCCAGCAGCCAAGGTAGCGGCACCTACGAGCAGTACTTC
TRBJ1-6 | - | TRBV5-4 | - | 15 | CASSLIGLDNSPLHF | TGTGCCAGCAGCTTGATAGGATTAGATAATTCACCCCTCCACTTT
TRBJ2-2 | TRBD2 | TRBV7-2 | once | 16 | CASSLFLAGNTGELFF | TGTGCCAGCAGCTTATTCCTAGCGGGGAACACCGGGGAGCTGTTTTTT
TRBJ2-3 | TRBD2 | TRBV27 | few | 16 | CASSVPGTSKVDTQYF | TGTGCCAGCAGCGTACCCGGGACTAGCAAGGTAGATACGCAGTATTTT
TRBJ2-1 | TRBD2 | TRBV10-3 | - | 16 | CAISYSGGNSYNEQFF | TGTGCCATCAGCTATAGCGGGGGTAACTCCTACAATGAGCAGTTCTTC